The rows below give T cell receptor beta chains drawn from one sample of a study of blood T cell repertoires in COVID-19. Sequencing used immunoSEQ multiplex PCR; TCRdb keeps in-frame clones, though not all of them. The data contain more than 50,000 clones, roughly 71% of them singletons. The sample was peripheral blood. All receptors come from a woman of 80 years or more with acute or convalescent COVID-19. Both conserved end residues are part of each CDR3. Each record gives: CDR3 DNA, CDR3 protein, CDR3 length, clone size, J gene, V gene, D gene. A D gene is named only where the DNA matches it firmly. Clone size is stated in some rows and not others, as once, few, many or a class when expanded.

TGTGCCAGCAGCTTAGGGCAGGGAATGGGCTACACCTTC CASSLGQGMGYTF 13 few TRBJ1-2 TRBV7-3 NA
TGTGCCAGCAGACTACAGGGGGCAACAAATCAGCCCCAGCATTTT CASRLQGATNQPQHF 15 NA TRBJ1-5 TRBV28 TRBD1
TGTGCCAGCAGCCAAGATAATGGGGCTAGCAATCAGCCCCAGCATTTT CASSQDNGASNQPQHF 16 NA TRBJ1-5 TRBV3-1/TRBV3-2 NA
TGCGCCAGCAGCTTGAGAGGGAGGGCCGGCACCGGGGAGCTGTTTTTT CASSLRGRAGTGELFF 16 NA TRBJ2-2 TRBV5-1 TRBD2
TGTGCCAGCAGTGAGAATAGAGGGGGGGATACTGAAGCTTTCTTT CASSENRGGDTEAFF 15 NA TRBJ1-1 TRBV25-1 NA
TGTGCCAGCAGCGGAGAACAGGGGGCTGATGGCTACACCTTC CASSGEQGADGYTF 14 NA TRBJ1-2 TRBV5-4 TRBD1
TGTGCCAGCAGCATAAGCGGGGTCTCCTACAATGAGCAGTTCTTC CASSISGVSYNEQFF 15 NA TRBJ2-1 TRBV7-3 TRBD2
TGTGCCAGCAGCTTAGGCAGCGGTTGGAAAGAGACCCAGTACTTC CASSLGSGWKETQYF 15 few TRBJ2-5 TRBV7-7 NA
TGTGCCAGTACCCACGGTATTACTAATGAAAAACTGTTTTTT CASTHGITNEKLFF 14 NA TRBJ1-4 TRBV19 NA
TGTGCCAGCAGCCCCAGGGGCCAGGGTGGTGGGGCCAACGTCCTGACTTTC CASSPRGQGGGANVLTF 17 NA TRBJ2-6 TRBV6-2/TRBV6-3 NA